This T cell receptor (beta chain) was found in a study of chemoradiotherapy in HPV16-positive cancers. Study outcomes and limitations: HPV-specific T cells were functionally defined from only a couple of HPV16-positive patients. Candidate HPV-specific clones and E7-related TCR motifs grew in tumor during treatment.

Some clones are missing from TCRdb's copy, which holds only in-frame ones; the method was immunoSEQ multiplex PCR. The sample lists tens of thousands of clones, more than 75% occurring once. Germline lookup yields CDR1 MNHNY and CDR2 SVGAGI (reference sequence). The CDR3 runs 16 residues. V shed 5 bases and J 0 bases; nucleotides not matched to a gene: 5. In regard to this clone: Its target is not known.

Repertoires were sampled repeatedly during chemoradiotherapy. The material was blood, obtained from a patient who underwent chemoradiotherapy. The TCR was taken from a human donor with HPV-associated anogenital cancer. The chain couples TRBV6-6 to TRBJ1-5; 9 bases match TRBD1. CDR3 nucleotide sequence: TGTGCCAGCAGTGGTCCGGGACAGGGTAGCAATCAGCCCCAGCATTTT. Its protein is CASSGPGQGSNQPQHF.